A few counts support the clone carrying this TCR beta chain. The sample comes from a study of blood T cell repertoires in COVID-19. Study summary: Nucleic acid was either cDNA or gDNA, and it came from T cells, B-cell-depleted T cells, or PBMCs.

Allocation to cohorts depended on clinical history reported by the participants. In the study's own analysis: Quantification of nucleated cells was approximated via reference gene primer amplification. Using immunoSEQ multiplex PCR, the repertoire was profiled, and TCRdb retains in-frame clones only, with some absent. Clone size and the V and J calls come from that table; the DNA yielded D and trimming. The sample lists 200,000 or so clones; roughly 80% were seen once. Germline CDR1 is MGHRA and CDR2 is YSYEKL. The CDR3 extends over 15 amino acids. Trimming removed 4 bases from V and 7 bases from J; junction bases left unmatched: 6.

Sequencing was carried out using PBMCs or T cells enriched from blood (not recorded which). The sequence was collected from a woman between 35 and 50 years old with acute COVID-19. The gene calls are TRBV4-1 and TRBJ2-2; 10 nucleotides line up with TRBD1. CDR3 residues: CASSPSTGGDGELFF. The CDR3 DNA reads as TGCGCCAGCAGCCCTTCGACAGGGGGCGACGGGGAGCTGTTTTTT.